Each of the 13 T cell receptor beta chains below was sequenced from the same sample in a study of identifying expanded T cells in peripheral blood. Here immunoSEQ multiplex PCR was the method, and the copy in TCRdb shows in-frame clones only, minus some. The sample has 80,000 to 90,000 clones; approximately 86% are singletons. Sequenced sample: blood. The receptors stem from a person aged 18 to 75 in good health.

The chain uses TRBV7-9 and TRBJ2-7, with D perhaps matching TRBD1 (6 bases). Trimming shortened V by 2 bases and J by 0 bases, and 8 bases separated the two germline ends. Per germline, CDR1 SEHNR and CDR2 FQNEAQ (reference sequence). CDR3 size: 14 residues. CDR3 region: CASSLSGVSYEQYF. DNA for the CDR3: TGTGCCAGCAGCTTATCAGGGGTCTCCTACGAGCAGTACTTC.

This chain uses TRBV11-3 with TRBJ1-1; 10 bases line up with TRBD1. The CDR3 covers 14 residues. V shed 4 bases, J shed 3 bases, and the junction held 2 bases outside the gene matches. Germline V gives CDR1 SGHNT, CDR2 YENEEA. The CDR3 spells CASSYGTGDTEAFF. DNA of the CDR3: TGTGCCAGCAGCTATGGGACAGGGGACACTGAAGCTTTCTTT.

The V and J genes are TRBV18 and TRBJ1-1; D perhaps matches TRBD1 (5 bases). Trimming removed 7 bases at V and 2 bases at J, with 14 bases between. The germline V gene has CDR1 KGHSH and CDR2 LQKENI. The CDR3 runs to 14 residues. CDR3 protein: CASFRGGGNTEAFF. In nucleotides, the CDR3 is TGTGCCAGCTTCCGGGGGGGAGGTAACACTGAAGCTTTCTTT.

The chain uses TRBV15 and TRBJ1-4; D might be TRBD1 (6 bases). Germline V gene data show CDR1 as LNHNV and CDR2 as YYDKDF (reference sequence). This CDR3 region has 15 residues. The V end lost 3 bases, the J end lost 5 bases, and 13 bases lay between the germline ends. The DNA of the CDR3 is TGTGCCACCAGCAGGGGGGACACTGAGAATGAAAAACTGTTTTTT. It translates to CATSRGDTENEKLFF.

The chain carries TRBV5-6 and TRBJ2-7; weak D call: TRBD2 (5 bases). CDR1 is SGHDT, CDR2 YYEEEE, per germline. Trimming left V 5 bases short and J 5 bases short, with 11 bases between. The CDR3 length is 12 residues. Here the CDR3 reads CASSLGGDEQYF. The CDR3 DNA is TGTGCCAGCAGTTTAGGAGGCGACGAGCAGTACTTC. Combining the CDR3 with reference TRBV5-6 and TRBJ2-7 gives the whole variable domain DAGVTQSPTHLIKTRGQQVTLRCSPKSGHDTVSWYQQALGQGPQFIFQYYEEEERQRGNFPDRFSGHQFPNYSSELNVNALLLGDSALYLCASSLGGDEQYFGPGTRLTVT.

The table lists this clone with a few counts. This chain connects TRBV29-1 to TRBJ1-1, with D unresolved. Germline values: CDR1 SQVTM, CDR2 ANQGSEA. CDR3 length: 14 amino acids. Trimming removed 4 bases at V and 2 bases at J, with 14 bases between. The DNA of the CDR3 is TGCAGCGTTGTGTCGGCCGCAAAAAACACTGAAGCTTTCTTT. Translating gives CSVVSAAKNTEAFF.

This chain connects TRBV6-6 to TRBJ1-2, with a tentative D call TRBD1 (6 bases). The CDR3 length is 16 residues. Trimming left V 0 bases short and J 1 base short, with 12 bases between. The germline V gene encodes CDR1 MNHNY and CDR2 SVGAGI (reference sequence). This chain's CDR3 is CASSYSKVRGNYGYTF. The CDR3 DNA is TGTGCCAGCAGTTACTCGAAGGTCAGGGGTAACTATGGCTACACCTTC.

The CDR3 protein is CASSTKQGMGETQYF. The CDR3 region has the DNA TGCGCCAGCAGCACCAAACAGGGGATGGGGGAGACCCAGTACTTC. The chain combines TRBV5-1 with TRBJ2-5, with TRBD1 matching over 7 bases. The J segment lost 5 bases and the V segment lost 4 bases, leaving 11 bases of the junction unmatched. The CDR3 covers 15 residues. Germline assignment: CDR1 SGHRS and CDR2 YFSETQ.

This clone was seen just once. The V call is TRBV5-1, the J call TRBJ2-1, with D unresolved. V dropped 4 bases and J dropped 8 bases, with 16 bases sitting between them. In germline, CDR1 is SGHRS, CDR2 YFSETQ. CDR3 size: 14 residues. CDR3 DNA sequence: TGCGCCAGCAGCCGGGCGACCGCTCCGGATGAGCAGTTCTTC. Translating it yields CASSRATAPDEQFF.

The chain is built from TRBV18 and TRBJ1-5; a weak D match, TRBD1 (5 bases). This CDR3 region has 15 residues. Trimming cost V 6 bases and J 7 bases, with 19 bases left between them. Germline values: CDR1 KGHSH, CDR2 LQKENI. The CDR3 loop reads CASSQTGGYQQPQHF. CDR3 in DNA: TGTGCCAGCTCCCAAACGGGGGGGTATCAGCAGCCCCAGCATTTT.

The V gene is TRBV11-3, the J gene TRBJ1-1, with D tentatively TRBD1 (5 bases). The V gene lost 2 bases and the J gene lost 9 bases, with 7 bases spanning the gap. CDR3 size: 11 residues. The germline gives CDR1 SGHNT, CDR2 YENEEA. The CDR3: CASSLWTQAFF. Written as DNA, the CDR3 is TGTGCCAGCAGCTTATGGACACAAGCTTTCTTT.

The CDR3 nucleotides are TGCGCCAGCAAACCTCGAGGGAGGGCTCCTAACTATGGCTACACCTTC. Translating it yields CASKPRGRAPNYGYTF. V and J are TRBV5-1 and TRBJ1-2; D unresolved. Germline CDR1 SGHRS, CDR2 YFSETQ. V lost 6 bases to trimming and J lost 0 bases, with 18 bases between them. The length of the CDR3 is 16 residues. Full variable domain (rest looked up from reference TRBV5-1 and TRBJ1-2): KAGVTQTPRYLIKTRGQQVTLSCSPISGHRSVSWYQQTPGQGLQFLFEYFSETQRNKGNFPGRFSGRQFSNSRSEMNVSTLELGDSALYLCASKPRGRAPNYGYTFGSGTRLTVV.

CDR3: CASLNLNTEAFF. Here the CDR3 DNA reads TGTGCCAGCCTTAACCTGAACACTGAAGCTTTCTTT. The V call is TRBV7-9, the J call TRBJ1-1, with D unclear. Trimming cost V 8 bases and J 0 bases, with 7 bases left between them. This CDR3 comprises 12 residues. Germline V gene data show CDR1 as SEHNR and CDR2 as FQNEAQ (reference sequence).